Listed here is a single T cell receptor (beta chain). Its antigen is unknown. These data belong to a study of cytomegalovirus exposure and HLA in healthy donors. Overall study: In a later analysis, it was reported that the roughly 130 validation repertoires had been produced on the same platform as the 670 or so repertoires belonging to the first cohort.

TCRdb's table, derived via immunoSEQ multiplex PCR, lists solely in-frame clones and lacks some. The sample holds about 110,000 clones, around 85% seen once. Points from the study as a whole: The classifier, whose performance was assessed in both the original and validation cohorts, reportedly diagnosed cytomegalovirus status with high specificity and sensitivity.

The donors were part of the 120-subject validation cohort, which stood apart from the approximately 640-subject first cohort. The CDR3 extends over 15 amino acids. What was sequenced was PBMCs. This rearrangement joins TRBV21-1 to TRBJ2-7; the D segment call TRBD1 is taken from the table without a DNA check. TRBV21-1 is a recognized pseudogene. The TCR comes from a woman between 18 and 30 years old in good health and CMV-seronegative. For the CDR3, the DNA is TGTGCCAGCAGCATTTGGGGGCCGGACAACTACGAGCAGTACTTC. Translated, it gives CASSIWGPDNYEQYF.